This T cell receptor (beta chain) was sequenced in a study of regulatory T cells in long-lasting Graves disease. Through Arm-PCR of CDR3 regions and iRepertoire HTBI primers, TCR beta libraries were built. TCRdb redid the calling of the multiplex PCR reads with MiXCR, one entry per CDR3 protein. The profile shows approximately 400,000 distinct CDR3 sequences, 15% of them singletons. Concerning this clonotype itself: Its antigen is as yet unknown.

General observations from the study: Between persistent patients, about 2,800 public clonotypes were shared, exceeding the 966 shared between new patients. Reduced TCR diversity was observed in persistent Graves' patients versus newly diagnosed patients.

The time point denotes: newly diagnosed GD, antithyroid drugs for less than 3 months. Scientists built the TCR library using RNA that was extracted from PBMCs. Staff took roughly 9.6 milliliters of peripheral blood and put it into EDTA tubes. CDR3 length: 14 amino acids. The trim removed 8 bases at V and 4 bases at J, leaving 2 bases unmatched. Germline loops: CDR1 SNHLY, CDR2 FYNNEI. This sample was also put to use in a study of T cells in Graves' hyperthyroidism and ophthalmopathy.

This material consisted of peripheral blood mononuclear cells (PBMCs), taken at new diagnosis, from a patient treated with antithyroid drugs. The chain couples TRBV2 to TRBJ2-2; the match to TRBD2 covers 12 bases. The clonotype comes from a woman aged 25 to 45 with Graves disease. In DNA form, the CDR3 reads TGTGCCAGCGAGGGACTAGCGGGCACCGGGGAGCTGTTTTTT. It codes for CASEGLAGTGELFF.